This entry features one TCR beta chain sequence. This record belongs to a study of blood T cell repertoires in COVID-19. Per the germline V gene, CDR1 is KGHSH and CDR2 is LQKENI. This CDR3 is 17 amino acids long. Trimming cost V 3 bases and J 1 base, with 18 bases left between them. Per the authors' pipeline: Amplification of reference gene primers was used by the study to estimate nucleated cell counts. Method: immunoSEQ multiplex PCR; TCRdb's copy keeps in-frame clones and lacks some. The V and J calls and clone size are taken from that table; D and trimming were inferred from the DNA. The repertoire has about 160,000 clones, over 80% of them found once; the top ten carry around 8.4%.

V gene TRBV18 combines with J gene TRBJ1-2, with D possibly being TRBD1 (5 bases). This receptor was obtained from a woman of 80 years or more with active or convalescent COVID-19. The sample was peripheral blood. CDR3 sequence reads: CASSPSTPGLSNYGYTF. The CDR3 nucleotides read TGTGCCAGCTCACCCAGCACCCCGGGACTGAGTAACTATGGCTACACCTTC.